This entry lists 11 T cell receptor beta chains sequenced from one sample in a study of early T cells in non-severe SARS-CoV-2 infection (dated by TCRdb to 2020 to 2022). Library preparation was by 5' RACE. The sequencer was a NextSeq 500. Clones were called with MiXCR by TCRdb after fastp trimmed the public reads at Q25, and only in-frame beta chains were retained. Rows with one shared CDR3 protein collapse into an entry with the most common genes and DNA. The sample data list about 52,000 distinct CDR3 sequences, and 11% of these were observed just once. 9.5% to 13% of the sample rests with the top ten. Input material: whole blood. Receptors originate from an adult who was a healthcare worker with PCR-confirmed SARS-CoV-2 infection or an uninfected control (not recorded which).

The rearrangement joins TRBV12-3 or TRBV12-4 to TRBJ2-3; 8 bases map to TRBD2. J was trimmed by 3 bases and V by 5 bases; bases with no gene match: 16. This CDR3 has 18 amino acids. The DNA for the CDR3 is TGTGCCAGCAGTCCCGGTAATGACCGGGGGGGGTTTACAGATACGCAGTATTTT. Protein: CASSPGNDRGGFTDTQYF.

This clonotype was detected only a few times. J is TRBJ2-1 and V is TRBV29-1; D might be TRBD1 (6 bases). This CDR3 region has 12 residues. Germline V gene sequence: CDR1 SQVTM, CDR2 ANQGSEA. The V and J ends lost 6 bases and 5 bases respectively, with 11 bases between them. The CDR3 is CSVRTANNEQFF. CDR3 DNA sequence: TGCAGCGTGAGGACAGCTAACAATGAGCAGTTCTTC.

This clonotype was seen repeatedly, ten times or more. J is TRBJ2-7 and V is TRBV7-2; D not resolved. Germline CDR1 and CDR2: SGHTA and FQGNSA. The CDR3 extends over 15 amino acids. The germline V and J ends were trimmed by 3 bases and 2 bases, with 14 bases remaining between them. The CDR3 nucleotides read TGTGCCAGCAGCTTCAGCCGTAGAAGGACCTACGAGCAGTACTTC. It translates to CASSFSRRRTYEQYF.

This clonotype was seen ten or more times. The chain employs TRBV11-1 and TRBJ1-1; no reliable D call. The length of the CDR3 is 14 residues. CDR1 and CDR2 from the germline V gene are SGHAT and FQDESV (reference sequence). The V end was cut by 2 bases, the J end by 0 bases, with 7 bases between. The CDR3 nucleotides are TGTGCCAGCAGCTTATACGGTATGAACACTGAAGCTTTCTTT. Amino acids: CASSLYGMNTEAFF. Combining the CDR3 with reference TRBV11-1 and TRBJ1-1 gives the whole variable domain EAEVAQSPRYKITEKSQAVAFWCDPISGHATLYWYRQILGQGPELLVQFQDESVVDDSQLPKDRFSAERLKGVDSTLKIQPAELGDSAMYLCASSLYGMNTEAFFGQGTRLTVV.

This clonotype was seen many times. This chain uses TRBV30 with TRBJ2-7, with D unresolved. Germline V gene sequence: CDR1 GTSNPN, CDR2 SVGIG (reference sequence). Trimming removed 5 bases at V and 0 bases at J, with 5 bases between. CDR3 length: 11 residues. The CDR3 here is CAWGRSYEQYF. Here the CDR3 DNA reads TGTGCCTGGGGCCGCTCCTACGAGCAGTACTTC.

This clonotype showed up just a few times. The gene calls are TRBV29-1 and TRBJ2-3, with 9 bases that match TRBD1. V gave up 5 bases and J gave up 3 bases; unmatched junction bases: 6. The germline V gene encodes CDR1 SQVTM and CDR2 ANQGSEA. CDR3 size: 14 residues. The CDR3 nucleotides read TGCAGCGTTATGACAGGGGGTCAAACAGATACGCAGTATTTT. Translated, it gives CSVMTGGQTDTQYF.

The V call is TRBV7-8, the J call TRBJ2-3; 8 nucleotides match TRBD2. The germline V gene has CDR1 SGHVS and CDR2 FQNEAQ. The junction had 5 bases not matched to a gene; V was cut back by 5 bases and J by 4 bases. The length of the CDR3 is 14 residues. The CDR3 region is CASSTAGAPDTQYF. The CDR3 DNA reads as TGTGCCAGCAGCACAGCGGGAGCTCCAGATACGCAGTATTTT.

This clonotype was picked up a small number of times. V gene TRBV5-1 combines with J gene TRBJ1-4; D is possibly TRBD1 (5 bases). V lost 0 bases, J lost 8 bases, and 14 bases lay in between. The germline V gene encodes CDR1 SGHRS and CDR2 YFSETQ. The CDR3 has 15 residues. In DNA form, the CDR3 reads TGCGCCAGCAGCTTGGTGGCAGGGAAAACCGAAAAACTGTTTTTT. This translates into CASSLVAGKTEKLFF.

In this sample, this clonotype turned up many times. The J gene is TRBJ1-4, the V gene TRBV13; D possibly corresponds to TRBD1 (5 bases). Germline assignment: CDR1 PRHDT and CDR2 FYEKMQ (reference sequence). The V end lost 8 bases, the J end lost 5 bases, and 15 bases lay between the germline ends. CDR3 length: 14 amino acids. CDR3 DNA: TGTGCCAGCCGGATTAGGGGAGGAAATGAAAAACTGTTTTTT. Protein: CASRIRGGNEKLFF.

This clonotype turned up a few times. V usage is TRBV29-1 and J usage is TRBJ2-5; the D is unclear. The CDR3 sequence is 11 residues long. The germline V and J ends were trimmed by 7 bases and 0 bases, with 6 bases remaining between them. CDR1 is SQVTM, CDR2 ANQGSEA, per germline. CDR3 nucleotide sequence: TGCAGCGGCGGTAACCAAGAGACCCAGTACTTC. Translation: CSGGNQETQYF.

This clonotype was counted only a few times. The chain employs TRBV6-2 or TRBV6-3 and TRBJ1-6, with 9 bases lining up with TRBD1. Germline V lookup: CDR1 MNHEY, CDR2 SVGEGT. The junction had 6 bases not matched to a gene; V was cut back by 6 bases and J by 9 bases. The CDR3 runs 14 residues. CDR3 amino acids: CASREDRGTSPLHF. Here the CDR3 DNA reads TGTGCCAGCAGAGAAGACAGGGGGACTTCACCCCTCCACTTT.